These T cell receptor beta chains were read from a single sample in a study of T cells after yellow fever vaccination. TCRdb passed the 5' RACE reads through MiXCR, listing each CDR3 protein once. The sample lists 450,000 to 600,000 distinct CDR3 sequences, approximately 13% occurring once. The sample in question was PBMCs, obtained on the day of the yellow fever booster vaccination. The receptors come from a man in his thirties or forties who received the YFV17D yellow fever vaccine. Both conserved end residues are part of each CDR3. A D gene is named only where the DNA matches it firmly. Not every row has a clone size; where given, it reads once, few, many or a size class.

clone_size	d_call	v_call	j_call	cdr3_aa	cdr3_nt
few	-	TRBV4-1	TRBJ2-5	CASSQAYTQETQYF	TGCGCCAGCAGCCAAGCCTACACACAAGAGACCCAGTACTTC
few	TRBD2	TRBV7-6	TRBJ2-1	CASSFRLAGGRYQYNEQFF	TGTGCCAGCAGCTTTCGTCTAGCGGGAGGGAGGTATCAATACAATGAGCAGTTCTTC
many	TRBD2	TRBV7-8	TRBJ2-3	CASIRLAGGADTQYF	TGTGCCAGCATCCGACTAGCGGGAGGTGCAGATACGCAGTATTTT
-	TRBD2	TRBV6-1	TRBJ2-7	CASTRGVAGVYEQYF	TGTGCCAGCACCAGAGGGGTAGCGGGAGTCTACGAGCAGTACTTC
-	-	TRBV18	TRBJ2-3	CASSPVGISDTQYF	TGTGCCAGCTCACCAGTGGGGATCTCAGATACGCAGTATTTT
-	-	TRBV5-1	TRBJ2-6	CASSGGHPGANVLTF	TGCGCCAGCAGCGGGGGACATCCCGGGGCCAACGTCCTGACTTTC
few	-	TRBV30	TRBJ2-2	CASKLGELFF	TGTGCCTCGAAACTTGGGGAGCTGTTTTTT
few	-	TRBV19	TRBJ2-1	CASSIRRPSSYNEQFF	TGTGCCAGTAGTATTCGCCGCCCGAGCTCCTACAATGAGCAGTTCTTC
-	-	TRBV7-2	TRBJ2-7	CASSFLRGSYEQYF	TGTGCCAGCAGCTTCCTCCGGGGATCCTACGAGCAGTACTTC
-	TRBD2	TRBV5-1	TRBJ2-1	CASSRGEGSDEQFF	TGCGCCAGCAGCCGGGGGGAGGGCTCTGATGAGCAGTTCTTC
few	-	TRBV5-5	TRBJ2-7	CASTPAGPRNGEQYF	TGTGCCAGCACGCCAGCGGGTCCTAGGAACGGCGAGCAGTACTTC
-	-	TRBV14	TRBJ2-1	CASSQSGYEWNEQFF	TGTGCCAGCAGCCAATCTGGGTATGAGTGGAATGAGCAGTTCTTC
-	-	TRBV5-6	TRBJ2-7	CASSLKYSEQYF	TGTGCCAGCAGCTTGAAGTACTCCGAGCAGTACTTC
-	TRBD2	TRBV5-1	TRBJ2-2	CASSEKSGRATGELFF	TGCGCCAGCAGCGAGAAAAGCGGGAGGGCCACCGGGGAGCTGTTTTTT
-	-	TRBV27	TRBJ2-2	CASRPGLAGTGELFF	TGTGCCAGCAGGCCGGGGCTAGCAGGCACCGGGGAGCTGTTTTTT
few	-	TRBV6-2/TRBV6-3	TRBJ2-7	CASSYSFEQYF	TGTGCCAGCAGTTACTCGTTCGAGCAGTACTTC
-	TRBD1	TRBV6-2/TRBV6-3	TRBJ1-1	CASSDSQGVSTEAFF	TGTGCCAGCAGCGATTCACAGGGGGTTAGCACTGAAGCTTTCTTT
-	TRBD1	TRBV14	TRBJ2-1	CASSPIRGEPGQGISRGKNEQFF	TGTGCCAGCAGCCCAATTAGGGGGGAACCGGGACAGGGAATATCCCGGGGGAAGAATGAGCAGTTCTTC
-	-	TRBV7-2	TRBJ2-7	CASSLEVHSRELEQYF	TGTGCCAGCAGCTTAGAGGTGCACTCACGTGAGTTAGAGCAGTACTTC